The rows below give T cell receptor beta chains drawn from one sample of a study of blood T cell repertoires in COVID-19. Repertoires were generated with immunoSEQ multiplex PCR, while TCRdb's copy carries only in-frame clones and drops some. The sample consists of roughly 220,000 clones, about 86% of them appearing once. The sample comprised peripheral blood. These receptors originate from a woman aged 25 to 39 who had recovered from COVID-19. Both conserved end residues are part of each CDR3. Each record gives: J gene, V gene, clone size, CDR3 length, D gene, CDR3 DNA, CDR3 protein. D genes are given only for firm matches. For some rows the clone size is stated as once, few or many, or as a class when expanded; others skip it.

TRBJ2-1,TRBV9,-,16,TRBD2,TGTGCCAGCAGCGTAGTAGTAATAGCGGGGTACAATGAGCAGTTCTTC,CASSVVVIAGYNEQFF
TRBJ2-3,TRBV5-4,-,14,TRBD2,TGTGCCAGCAGCTCCCCTCAACTAGCGGATACGCAGTATTTT,CASSSPQLADTQYF
TRBJ1-4,TRBV7-2,-,14,-,TGTGCCAGCAGCTTGACTCGGTGGGATGAAAAACTGTTTTTT,CASSLTRWDEKLFF
TRBJ1-6,TRBV3-1/TRBV3-2,-,14,-,TGTGCCAGCAGCCAATTCTCGGATAATTCACCCCTCCACTTT,CASSQFSDNSPLHF
TRBJ2-3,TRBV7-9,-,15,TRBD1,TGTGCCAGCAGCCCGACGGGACAGGGAACAGATACGCAGTATTTT,CASSPTGQGTDTQYF
TRBJ1-2,TRBV27,-,17,-,TGTGCCAGCAGTTTATCATTTTCAGGGGTCCATAACTATGGCTACACCTTC,CASSLSFSGVHNYGYTF
TRBJ2-1,TRBV7-7,-,18,TRBD2,TGTGCTAGCAGCTTAGCGCCTCATTACCGGACTAGCGGCGATGAGCAGTTCTTC,CASSLAPHYRTSGDEQFF
TRBJ2-5,TRBV29-1,-,15,TRBD2,TGCAGCGTTGTCCTCCTGAGCGGGAGGGGAGAGACCCAGTACTTC,CSVVLLSGRGETQYF
TRBJ2-1,TRBV7-9,-,14,-,TGTGCCAGCAGCTTAATGACAGTCTACAATGAGCAGTTCTTC,CASSLMTVYNEQFF
TRBJ2-5,TRBV9,-,14,TRBD1,TGTGCCAGCAGCGGGCGACAGGGGATGGAGACCCAGTACTTC,CASSGRQGMETQYF
TRBJ1-5,TRBV19,-,20,-,TGTGCCAGTCGAGGGAGACAACAGGGAGGGTGGATGTATAGCAATCAGCCCCAGCATTTT,CASRGRQQGGWMYSNQPQHF
TRBJ1-5,TRBV7-3,few,15,TRBD1,TGTGCCAGCAGCCTTGGACAGGGAAGGAATCAGCCCCAGCATTTT,CASSLGQGRNQPQHF
TRBJ2-7,TRBV6-1,-,14,-,TGTGCCAGCAGTGAAGGTGATCAGCGGTACGAGCAGTACTTC,CASSEGDQRYEQYF
TRBJ1-2,TRBV30,-,12,-,TGTGCCTGGAGTGTACAAGGAGGAGGCTACACCTTC,CAWSVQGGGYTF
TRBJ2-7,TRBV2,once,15,TRBD2,TGTGCCAGCAGGATGGGTAGTAGCGGGATGTACGAGCAGTACTTC,CASRMGSSGMYEQYF
TRBJ2-7,TRBV5-6,-,16,TRBD2,TGTGCCAGCAGCAGGGGCTCTAGCGGGAGTTCCTACGAGCAGTACTTC,CASSRGSSGSSYEQYF
TRBJ1-2,TRBV29-1,-,16,-,TGCAGCGTTGATCCACAGTCCTTACCGAGTAACTATGGCTACACCTTC,CSVDPQSLPSNYGYTF
TRBJ1-4,TRBV5-1,once,14,TRBD1,TGCGCCAGCAGCTTACAGGGGGAGGAAGAAAAACTGTTTTTT,CASSLQGEEEKLFF
TRBJ2-7,TRBV27,-,16,TRBD2,TGTGCCAGCAGTCCATTGACTAGCGGAGGGCTCCACGAGCAGTACTTC,CASSPLTSGGLHEQYF
TRBJ1-6,TRBV28,-,14,-,TGTGCCAGCAGGGTCGAGGTCGGGAATTCACCCCTCCACTTT,CASRVEVGNSPLHF
TRBJ1-2,TRBV7-9,-,14,-,TGTGCCAGCAGCTTGAGGGCCAACTCCTATGGCTACACCTTC,CASSLRANSYGYTF
TRBJ2-7,TRBV24-1,-,16,TRBD1,TGTGCCACCAGTGTAGCCGGGACAGGGGGATTCTTCGAGCAGTACTTC,CATSVAGTGGFFEQYF
TRBJ2-2,TRBV7-3,-,14,-,TGTGCCAGCAGCCTATATGCGATGCCAAGGGAGCTGTTTTTT,CASSLYAMPRELFF
TRBJ2-7,TRBV2,-,14,-,TGTGCCAGCAGTGGAAGTCCAGGGCACTACGAGCAGTACTTC,CASSGSPGHYEQYF
TRBJ2-1,TRBV7-3,-,13,-,TGTGCCAGCAGCTACCGCTTAGGAGATGAGCAGTTCTTC,CASSYRLGDEQFF
TRBJ2-7,TRBV6-6,-,16,-,TGTGCCAGCAGTTACTCGGCGAACAGGGCGGAGCACGAGCAGTACTTC,CASSYSANRAEHEQYF
TRBJ2-2,TRBV11-3,many,11,-,TGTGCCTCACAGGAGACCGGGGAGCTGTTTTTT,CASQETGELFF
TRBJ1-3,TRBV10-3,-,15,-,TGTGCCATCGCGGGCCAGATAGGTTCTGGAAACACCATATATTTT,CAIAGQIGSGNTIYF
TRBJ1-5,TRBV18,-,15,-,TGTGCCAGCTCACCAGAGGCCGGGGGGCGGCAGCCCCAGCATTTT,CASSPEAGGRQPQHF
TRBJ2-3,TRBV10-1,-,18,TRBD1,TGCGCCAGCAGTGGGGCCTCGCCCGGGACAGGGGGCCCAGATACGCAGTATTTT,CASSGASPGTGGPDTQYF
TRBJ2-2,TRBV28,-,14,TRBD2,TGTGCCAGCAGTTGGCCTAGCGGTACCGGGGAGCTGTTTTTT,CASSWPSGTGELFF
TRBJ2-3,TRBV30,-,19,TRBD1,TGTGCCTGGAGTGCCGGGACAGGGGGCGCTTGGGCTAGCACAGATACGCAGTATTTT,CAWSAGTGGAWASTDTQYF
TRBJ2-6,TRBV24-1,-,15,-,TGTGCCACCAGTGGCGGAATTACTGGGGCCAACGTCCTGACTTTC,CATSGGITGANVLTF
TRBJ2-2,TRBV2,-,13,-,TGTGCCAGCAGTAAAGGGGGGGACGGGGAGCTGTTTTTT,CASSKGGDGELFF
TRBJ1-3,TRBV12-5,-,18,TRBD1,TGTGCTAGTGGTTTTGCAGGGGACAGGGGGTTCGCTGGAAACACCATATATTTT,CASGFAGDRGFAGNTIYF
TRBJ1-5,TRBV2,few,13,TRBD1,TGTGCCAGCAAAAGGACAGGCGATCAGCCCCAGCATTTT,CASKRTGDQPQHF
TRBJ1-1,TRBV27,-,15,TRBD1,TGTGCCAGCAGTTTACGGACAGGGGGTATCACTGAAGCTTTCTTT,CASSLRTGGITEAFF
TRBJ1-1,TRBV11-2,once,15,-,TGTGCCAGCAGCTTAGTGTCTCGGGGGATAACTGAAGCTTTCTTT,CASSLVSRGITEAFF
TRBJ2-1,TRBV28,-,14,TRBD2,TGTGCCAGCACCCCCTCACTAGCGGGAGGCGAGCAGTTCTTC,CASTPSLAGGEQFF
TRBJ2-3,TRBV7-9,-,12,-,TGTGCCAGCAGCTTGACGGAGCGACCGCAGTATTTT,CASSLTERPQYF